The 10 T cell receptor beta chains reported below all come from one sample, sequenced in a study of Ad26.COV2.S vaccination and SARS-CoV-2 variants. Sequencing was performed with immunoSEQ multiplex PCR; in TCRdb, only in-frame clones are kept and a portion is missing. The sample consists of 350,000 to 500,000 clones, roughly nine tenths of them appearing once. Described treatment: about 20 received Ad26.COV2.S at low or high dose, single or two shots; 5 received placebo; per-sample allocation not given. Following the first vaccine or placebo injection, samples were taken on day 63. The input for sequencing was peripheral blood, taken in a trial of Ad26.COV2.S vaccine versus placebo. All receptors derive from a person between 18 and 60 years old who received the Ad26.COV2.S COVID-19 vaccine or a placebo.

The chain has TRBV12-3 or TRBV12-4 and TRBJ1-2; D is perhaps TRBD1 (6 bases). V was shortened by 4 bases and J by 3 bases, with 9 bases between the two germline ends. CDR3 length: 13 residues. The CDR3 sequence is CASSYSGDYGYTF. Here the CDR3 DNA reads TGTGCCAGCAGTTATTCAGGGGACTATGGCTACACCTTC.

This clone was counted a single time. The rearrangement uses TRBV7-2 and TRBJ1-2; D uncertain. Per germline, CDR1 SGHTA and CDR2 FQGNSA. The CDR3 runs to 15 residues. Trimming cost V 1 base and J 2 bases, with 11 bases left between them. This chain's CDR3 is CASSLGPVANYGYTF. The CDR3 DNA reads TGTGCCAGCAGCTTAGGACCAGTCGCAAACTATGGCTACACCTTC.

The chain combines TRBV27 with TRBJ2-1, with D uncertain. Germline-derived CDR1 and CDR2 are MNHEY and SMNVEV (reference sequence). Trimming took 3 bases from V and 4 from J, leaving 10 bases between them. This CDR3 is 14 amino acids long. The CDR3, as DNA: TGTGCCAGCAGTTTGGCGCCACCTTACAATGAGCAGTTCTTC. Amino acid sequence: CASSLAPPYNEQFF.

V gene TRBV20-1 combines with J gene TRBJ1-2; tentatively, D is TRBD1 (6 bases). Trimming left V 3 bases short and J 8 bases short, with 13 bases between. Looked up from germline, CDR1 is DFQATT and CDR2 is SNEGSKA (reference sequence). CDR3 length: 12 amino acids. CDR3 sequence reads: CSASRGNLGYTF. DNA of the CDR3: TGCAGTGCTAGTAGGGGGAATTTAGGCTACACCTTC.

This chain joins TRBV10-3 and TRBJ2-2, with D possibly TRBD1 on 6 matching bases. Germline CDR1 ENHRY, CDR2 SYGVKD. Trimming removed 6 bases from V and 10 bases from J, with 9 bases in between. The CDR3 is 11 residues long. The CDR3 loop reads CAISPGQELFF. As DNA, the CDR3 is TGTGCCATCAGCCCGGGACAGGAGCTGTTTTTT.

The chain combines TRBV6-2 or TRBV6-3 with TRBJ2-2; no firm D call. V was trimmed by 6 bases and J by 1 base, leaving 15 bases between them. From germline, CDR1 is MNHEY and CDR2 SVGEGT. The CDR3 contains 16 residues. The CDR3 sequence: CASSPRTQQNTGELFF. The DNA of the CDR3 is TGTGCCAGCAGCCCACGAACCCAACAGAACACCGGGGAGCTGTTTTTT.

A few counts support this clone. The gene calls are TRBV4-1 and TRBJ1-5; no definite D call. The CDR3 length is 15 residues. V was cut by 1 base and J by 6 bases, with 13 bases left in between. Germline lookup yields CDR1 MGHRA and CDR2 YSYEKL. The chain's CDR3 is CASSQGEAGTQPQHF. In nucleotides, the CDR3 is TGCGCCAGCAGCCAAGGGGAGGCGGGAACTCAGCCCCAGCATTTT.

The chain combines TRBV28 with TRBJ1-5; 9 nucleotides match TRBD1. Trimming took 8 bases from V and 7 from J; bases not matched to a gene: 18. The germline gives CDR1 MDHEN, CDR2 SYDVKM. The CDR3 covers 17 residues. CDR3 sequence reads: CASRPFLVDRGKQPQHF. The CDR3 nucleotides are TGTGCCAGCCGACCCTTCTTGGTGGACAGGGGAAAACAGCCCCAGCATTTT.

The chain has TRBV7-2 and TRBJ2-3; tentative D call: TRBD1 (5 bases). Trimming removed 6 bases at V and 2 bases at J, with 12 bases between. The length of the CDR3 is 14 residues. The germline V gene has CDR1 SGHTA and CDR2 FQGNSA. CDR3 sequence: CASRKGVITDTQYF. The CDR3, as DNA: TGTGCCAGCAGGAAAGGGGTAATCACAGATACGCAGTATTTT.

The rearrangement uses TRBV25-1 and TRBJ1-4; weak D call: TRBD1 (6 bases). Trimming removed 3 bases from V and 4 bases from J, with 12 bases in between. Germline V CDR1 and CDR2: MGHDK, SYGVNS. CDR3 size: 15 residues. CDR3 nucleotide sequence: TGTGCCAGCAGTGACCCGGACAGTTATAATGAAAAACTGTTTTTT. This gives the protein CASSDPDSYNEKLFF.